This T cell receptor (beta chain) was sequenced during a study of T cells expressing NK-cell markers. Overall study context: Seven HCMV-seropositive donors and one seronegative donor made up the eight sequenced donors. Findings and limits, study-wide: Dominant NKG2C+ clonotypes in a handful of donors made up roughly 1.0-7.0% of CD8+ T cells. For a few donors, these clonotypes were likewise the leading ones in the CD3+CD56-NKG2C+ fraction.

TCRdb reprocessed the 5' RACE reads, with one entry per CDR3 protein and no DNA. There are some 450,000 distinct CDR3 sequences in the sample, with about 7.3% held by the top ten. Regarding this clonotype: Its antigen is currently unknown.

The clonotype originates from a woman aged 18 to 69 in good health. Material: blood T cells: a sorted CD56 or NKG2C T cell subset, CD4+ or CD8+ T cells, or bulk PBMC T cells (not recorded which).

The CDR3 here is CSARGGIAALYNEQFF. The genes are TRBV20-1 and TRBJ2-1; checking the TCRdb D call of TRBD2 is not possible without DNA. Germline V gene lookup returns CDR1 DFQATT and CDR2 SNEGSKA (reference sequence). This CDR3 spans 16 amino acids.